Following are 5 T cell receptor beta chains from one sample sequenced in a study of CD8 T cells in ankylosing spondylitis. Overall study results and limits: Seemingly distinctive of ankylosing spondylitis blood was a TCR beta motif formed by eight highly homologous variants.

Using its own MiXCR run on the 5' RACE reads, TCRdb lists one record per CDR3 protein. The sample includes more than 500,000 distinct CDR3 sequences, 5.3% seen only once; the top ten take under 4.5%. No antigen has been assigned to these receptors. The source material was blood, either unsorted or a sorted T cell fraction (not recorded which). Receptors were obtained from a male donor with ankylosing spondylitis.

This clonotype has a count of ten or more. The rearrangement links TRBV6-1 to TRBJ1-5, with 10 bases that match TRBD1. Germline assignment: CDR1 MNHNS and CDR2 SASEGT. V shed 7 bases, J shed 6 bases, and the junction held 6 bases outside the gene matches. This CDR3 contains 14 residues. The CDR3 here is CASIGTGDSQPQHF. The DNA for the CDR3 is TGTGCCAGCATAGGGACAGGGGACAGTCAGCCCCAGCATTTT.

This clonotype turned up a few times. The genes are TRBV15 and TRBJ2-1; possibly TRBD2 for D (6 bases). The CDR3 sequence is 18 residues long. CDR1 and CDR2 from the germline V gene are LNHNV and YYDKDF (reference sequence). The germline V and J ends were trimmed by 2 bases and 4 bases, with 21 bases remaining between them. This chain's CDR3 is CATSRQRRLTSGYNEQFF. The CDR3 DNA reads as TGTGCCACCAGCAGACAACGAAGGTTGACAAGCGGGTACAATGAGCAGTTCTTC. Full variable domain (missing parts from reference TRBV15 and TRBJ2-1): DAMVIQNPRYQVTQFGKPVTLSCSQTLNHNVMYWYQQKSSQAPKLLFHYYDKDFNNEADTPDNFQSRRPNTSFCFLDIRSPGLGDTAMYLCATSRQRRLTSGYNEQFFGPGTRLTVL.

Ten or more counts support this clonotype. The chain carries TRBV7-9 and TRBJ2-7; no clear D gene. This CDR3 is built from 13 residues. Trimming pared 5 bases from V and 6 bases from J, leaving 14 bases between. Per germline, CDR1 SEHNR and CDR2 FQNEAQ (reference sequence). Here the CDR3 DNA reads TGTGCCAGCAGCCAATCTCAGATGGGCGAGCAGTACTTC. Translated: CASSQSQMGEQYF.

This clonotype was recorded many times. The genes are TRBV27 and TRBJ2-3; D gene unclear. This CDR3 region has 15 residues. Trimming removed 7 bases at V and 0 bases at J, with 14 bases between. From germline, CDR1 is MNHEY and CDR2 SMNVEV (reference sequence). CDR3 DNA sequence: TGTGCCAGCACCCCGCGCGAGTACAGCACAGATACGCAGTATTTT. It is translated as CASTPREYSTDTQYF.

The table lists this clonotype with many counts. The chain employs TRBV10-2 and TRBJ2-2; 7 bases are shared with TRBD1. Trimming cost V 7 bases and J 6 bases; bases outside gene matches: 11. Looked up from germline, CDR1 is WSHSY and CDR2 is SAAADI. This CDR3 has 15 amino acids. The CDR3 protein is CASTVGTVEAGELFF. Written as DNA, the CDR3 is TGCGCCAGCACTGTCGGGACAGTCGAGGCCGGGGAGCTGTTTTTT.